A selection of T cell receptor beta chains follows, all from one sample in a study of cytomegalovirus exposure and HLA in healthy donors. Assay used: immunoSEQ multiplex PCR; TCRdb lists only in-frame clones, some missing. Among about 250,000 clones listed, more than 70% were seen once. The sequencing sample was made of PBMCs. All receptors derive from a boy aged 10-17 years in good health and CMV-seronegative. Each CDR3 is given with its conserved first and last residue. The order of the fields is CDR3 length, J gene, V gene, CDR3 protein.

>16|TRBJ2-7|TRBV11-3
CASSLLAGGSGYEQYF
>13|TRBJ1-1|TRBV10-1
CASSRDRGTEAFF
>16|TRBJ2-1|TRBV5-1
CASRRAGSSSYNEQFF
>16|TRBJ2-7|TRBV29-1
CSVADVGAGRSYEQYF
>16|TRBJ2-1|TRBV27
CASSLSGSGSYNEQFF
>17|TRBJ2-4|TRBV18
CASSPWTEELAKNIQYF
>17|TRBJ2-5|TRBV15
CATSRGLARGGQETQYF
>16|TRBJ2-1|TRBV4-1
CASSSETSGSYNEQFF
>15|TRBJ1-3|TRBV5-6
CASSLVQAWGNTIYF
>13|TRBJ2-2|TRBV19
CASSYGRGGELFF
>17|TRBJ1-2|TRBV5-4
CASSLKAGTVYNYGYTF
>12|TRBJ1-1|TRBV29-1
CSVNEGDTEAFF
>15|TRBJ2-1|TRBV11-3
CASSLSSGRYNEQFF
>13|TRBJ1-6|TRBV7-2
CASSPWTDSPLHF
>14|TRBJ2-7|TRBV6-1
CASSVYRNAYEQYF
>15|TRBJ2-5|TRBV7-9
CASSRGTGTGGTQYF
>14|TRBJ1-2|TRBV10-2
CASSDRGQGYGYTF
>13|TRBJ2-7|TRBV6-6
CAAGSPLSYEQYF
>17|TRBJ1-2|TRBV11-3
CASSFSTRGSYSDGYTF
>15|TRBJ2-7|TRBV5-4
CASASLGGGPYEQYF
>14|TRBJ1-2|TRBV6-5
CASSSETGSYGYTF
>14|TRBJ1-2|TRBV19
CASSIPQGGFGYTF
>16|TRBJ2-7|TRBV7-2
CANSFSGYRGDGEQYF
>15|TRBJ2-7|TRBV7-7
CASSVQAGVTYEQYF
>13|TRBJ1-1|TRBV7-2
CASSWVRETGAFF
>15|TRBJ2-6|TRBV19
CASSSRGGGANVLTF
>15|TRBJ1-4|TRBV5-6
CASSNLWEPNEKLFF
>14|TRBJ2-2|TRBV6-1
CATLQGANTGELFF
>14|TRBJ2-7|TRBV2
CASSSGTGYYEQYF
>14|TRBJ2-7|TRBV5-4
CASSWGQGSYEQYF
>13|TRBJ1-1|TRBV29-1
CSVEVNEDTEAFF
>16|TRBJ1-2|TRBV25-1
CASSEGTADFNYGYTF
>16|TRBJ2-7|TRBV10-3
CATSGTGGYITYEQYF
>14|TRBJ1-2|TRBV9
CASSPQTENYGYTF
>15|TRBJ1-4|TRBV7-9
CASSLDRLFNEKLFF